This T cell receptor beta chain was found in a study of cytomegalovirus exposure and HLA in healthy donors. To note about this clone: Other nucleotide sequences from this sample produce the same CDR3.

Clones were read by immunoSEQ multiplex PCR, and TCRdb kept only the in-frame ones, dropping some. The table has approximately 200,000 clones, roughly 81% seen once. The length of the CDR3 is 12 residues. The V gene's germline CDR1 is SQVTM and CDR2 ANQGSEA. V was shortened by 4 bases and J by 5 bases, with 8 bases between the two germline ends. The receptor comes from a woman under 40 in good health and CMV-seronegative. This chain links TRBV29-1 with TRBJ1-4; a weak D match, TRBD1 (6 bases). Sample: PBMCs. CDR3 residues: CSVGQGNEKLFF. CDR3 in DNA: TGCAGCGTTGGTCAGGGGAATGAAAAACTGTTTTTT.